This entry is about one T cell receptor (beta chain). The antigen is undetermined. Controls were healthy donors (matched for age and sex). Bulk CD8+ and CD4+ cells came from magnetic negative isolation; CD8+ TEMRA by FACS. This entry comes from a study of CD8 T cells in Susac syndrome. Broader study findings: The study's TCR sequencing and HLA analysis covered a relatively small number of individuals, and the study acknowledged this.

RNA amounts of roughly 0.45 to 1 ug underwent reverse transcription with random hexamers. Multiplex immunoSEQ PCR targeted 54 Vbeta and 13 Jbeta TCR beta segments. One entry per CDR3 protein, called by TCRdb with MiXCR from the immunoSEQ multiplex PCR reads. The table has roughly 150,000 distinct CDR3 sequences, 85% to 95% seen once. The CDR3 has 12 amino acids. Germline CDR1 and CDR2: SNHLY and FYNNEI. The ends were cut back, 3 bases at V and 3 bases at J, with 5 bases in the middle. The J gene is TRBJ1-1, the V gene TRBV2; the D gene is possibly TRBD1 (5 bases). The TCR originated in a human donor in good health. The sequenced material came from CD4+ T cells from PBMCs. The CDR3 sequence is CASSEGHTEAFF. CDR3 coding DNA: TGTGCCAGCAGTGAGGGACACACTGAAGCTTTCTTT. The whole variable domain, remainder taken from reference TRBV2 and TRBJ1-1, is EPEVTQTPSHQVTQMGQEVILRCVPISNHLYFYWYRQILGQKVEFLVSFYNNEISEKSEIFDDQFSVERPDGSNFTLKIRSTKLEDSAMYFCASSEGHTEAFFGQGTRLTVV.